Below are 6 T cell receptor beta chains sequenced from a single sample in a study of T cell repertoires in cytomegalovirus infection. TCRdb redid the calling of the reads with MiXCR, one entry per CDR3 protein. This table has hundreds of thousands of distinct CDR3 sequences, 24% appearing once. The material sequenced was CD8+ T cells from PBMCs. All receptors derive from a human donor in good health (CMV status not recorded). Some clones in this sample may be carry-over from other donors' samples.

The V and J genes are TRBV6-5 and TRBJ1-2; D is possibly TRBD1 (5 bases). The germline gives CDR1 MNHEY, CDR2 SVGAGI. With 0 bases removed from V and 7 bases from J, the gap between germline ends came to 15 bases. This CDR3 has 15 residues. The CDR3 DNA reads as TGTGCCAGCAGTTACTCCGTAGACAGTCCCATTGGCTACACCTTC. Translation gives CASSYSVDSPIGYTF.

The rearrangement links TRBV7-8 to TRBJ1-1; D unclear. Trimming left V 5 bases short and J 4 bases short, with 14 bases between. The CDR3 length is 14 residues. Germline CDR1 is SGHVS and CDR2 is FQNEAQ. The CDR3 nucleotides read TGTGCCAGCAGCATCCTACAGAGGCCCACTGAAGCTTTCTTT. This encodes CASSILQRPTEAFF.

In its sample, this clonotype was seen many times. The genes are TRBV12-3 or TRBV12-4 and TRBJ2-5; D may be TRBD1 (6 bases). Trimming removed 4 bases from V and 4 bases from J, with 16 bases in between. The CDR3 sequence is 15 residues long. This chain's CDR3 is CASSSSVWGRETQYF. The CDR3 nucleotides are TGTGCCAGCAGTTCGTCGGTTTGGGGGCGAGAGACCCAGTACTTC.

This clonotype was detected a few times. The chain combines TRBV12-3 or TRBV12-4 with TRBJ2-1, with TRBD1 identical over 9 bases. The CDR3 has 12 amino acids. The V gene end was trimmed by 7 bases and the J gene end by 14 bases; junction bases not matched to a gene: 9. The DNA for the CDR3 is TGTGCCAGCACCCCCGGGGGACAGGGTGAGTTCTTC. Translating gives CASTPGGQGEFF.

V gene TRBV5-6 combines with J gene TRBJ2-1; 7 nucleotides line up with TRBD2. The CDR3 is 15 amino acids. V was clipped by 3 bases and J by 4 bases; unmatched bases: 7. The germline CDR1 and CDR2 sequences are SGHDT and YYEEEE. The CDR3 DNA follows: TGTGCCAGCAGCTACCAGACTAGCCCGTACAATGAGCAGTTCTTC. Amino acids: CASSYQTSPYNEQFF.

There are a few counts of this clonotype. The chain carries TRBV5-1 and TRBJ2-5, with D possibly TRBD2 on 5 matching bases. This CDR3 region has 17 residues. Trimming cost V 0 bases and J 5 bases, with 20 bases left between them. The germline CDR1 and CDR2 sequences are SGHRS and YFSETQ. CDR3 in DNA: TGCGCCAGCAGCTTGGCCCGAGGATTCGGGGTCTATGAGACCCAGTACTTC. Protein: CASSLARGFGVYETQYF. Supplemented by reference TRBV5-1 and TRBJ2-5, the full variable domain reads KAGVTQTPRYLIKTRGQQVTLSCSPISGHRSVSWYQQTPGQGLQFLFEYFSETQRNKGNFPGRFSGRQFSNSRSEMNVSTLELGDSALYLCASSLARGFGVYETQYFGPGTRLLVL.